The present T cell receptor beta chain was sequenced within a study of cytomegalovirus exposure and HLA in healthy donors. Study in general: In an early release, HLA-typed donors contributed tens of millions of unique TCR sequences. Study results and caveats: A later analysis by the authors found several of the most significant clusters apparently linked to common viral pathogens. Across donors, presence/absence analyses took sequencing depth to be roughly uniform. In a later analysis, HLA-C alleles had the fewest associated TCRs, DRB1 alleles the most.

The PCR made use of 60 Vbeta and 13 Jbeta primers. The protocol was immunoSEQ multiplex PCR, while the TCRdb copy is restricted to in-frame clones and leaves out a portion. The sample contains some 150,000 clones, around three quarters of which appear only once. Germline values: CDR1 ENHRY, CDR2 SYGVKD. The CDR3 is 14 residues long. J lost 5 bases, V lost 7 bases, and 10 bases had no gene match. This clone was counted once. The antigen is unknown. Sequenced input: PBMCs. The TCR originated in a man aged 35-49 years in good health and CMV-seronegative. This chain links TRBV10-3 with TRBJ2-7, with 8 bases identical to TRBD2. Here the CDR3 DNA reads TGTGCCATCACCTCTCTAGCGGGCAGTGACGAGCAGTACTTC. Its translation is CAITSLAGSDEQYF.